Below are 25 T cell receptor beta chains sequenced from a single sample in a study of cytomegalovirus exposure and HLA in healthy donors. PCR amplification relied on 60 Vbeta primers (plus 13 Jbeta primers). The method was immunoSEQ multiplex PCR; TCRdb's version includes in-frame clones alone and lacks a portion of them. The sample gives about 140,000 clones, more than 60% of which show up once; roughly 12% is in the top ten. Sequences were obtained from PBMCs. These receptors all stem from a man aged 18 to 30 in good health and CMV-seropositive.

The chain carries TRBV18 and TRBJ1-5; the match to TRBD1 covers 7 bases. The trim removed 6 bases at V and 4 bases at J, leaving 3 bases unmatched. CDR1 and CDR2 from the germline V gene are KGHSH and LQKENI. The CDR3 has 13 residues. CDR3 sequence: CASSRGQNQPQHF. The CDR3 DNA reads TGTGCCAGCTCTAGGGGGCAGAATCAGCCCCAGCATTTT.

This clone has just a few counts. This chain joins TRBV11-2 and TRBJ2-1; 7 bases are shared with TRBD1. The CDR3 runs to 19 residues. Looked up from germline, CDR1 is SGHAT and CDR2 is FQNNGV. V dropped 1 base and J dropped 8; count of bases not matched to a gene: 20. Written as DNA, the CDR3 is TGTGCCAGCAGCTTAGTTAGCCCTTGGCCGCGGACAGGTGGCGATGAGCAGTTCTTC. It translates to CASSLVSPWPRTGGDEQFF.

As to this clone: At one end, the junction sequence differs from germline, possibly due to a read error. The chain has TRBV7-9 and TRBJ2-7; TRBD1 might be the D (6 bases). The CDR3 is 13 amino acids. Per the germline V gene, CDR1 is SEHNR and CDR2 is FQNEAQ (reference sequence). The CDR3 sequence is CSSSRKGGYEQYF. The CDR3 coding sequence is TGTTCCAGCAGCAGAAAAGGGGGATACGAGCAGTACTTC.

This clone was seen just once. The chain employs TRBV4-1 and TRBJ2-3; 8 bases map to TRBD2. Unmatched junction bases numbered 6, after V lost 0 bases and J lost 1 base. The CDR3 is 17 amino acids. Germline CDR1 reads MGHRA; CDR2 reads YSYEKL. CDR3 sequence (DNA): TGCGCCAGCAGCCAAGAACCGGTAGCGGGACGCACAGATACGCAGTATTTT. Amino acids: CASSQEPVAGRTDTQYF.

The chain has TRBV11-2 and TRBJ1-4; 8 bases match TRBD1. There are 17 residues in the CDR3. The germline V gene has CDR1 SGHAT and CDR2 FQNNGV. Trimming cost V 1 base and J 2 bases; bases outside gene matches: 6. CDR3 amino acids: CASSLGVRQGTNEKLFF. CDR3 bases: TGTGCCAGCAGCTTAGGGGTCAGACAGGGGACTAATGAAAAACTGTTTTTT.

J is TRBJ2-1 and V is TRBV7-6; TRBD2 aligns across 8 bases. Germline V CDR1 and CDR2: SGHVS, FNYEAQ. Trimming removed 5 bases from V and 2 bases from J; junction bases left unmatched: 8. The CDR3 is 16 residues long. The CDR3 loop is CASSRGSGTTYNEQFF. The CDR3, as DNA: TGTGCCAGCAGCCGTGGTAGCGGGACCACCTACAATGAGCAGTTCTTC.

The rearrangement joins TRBV25-1 to TRBJ2-1; 9 bases are shared with TRBD2. The germline V gene has CDR1 MGHDK and CDR2 SYGVNS. This CDR3 has 15 amino acids. Unmatched junction bases numbered 13, after V lost 6 bases and J lost 10 bases. The CDR3 region has the DNA TGTGCCAGCAGGGATAGCGGGAGAGCATCCTCCGAGCAGTTCTTC. Its translation: CASRDSGRASSEQFF.

This rearrangement joins TRBV5-1 to TRBJ2-7; D is perhaps TRBD1 (6 bases). Germline V gene lookup returns CDR1 SGHRS and CDR2 YFSETQ. Between the trimmed V and J ends, which lost 0 bases and 1 base, there was a span of 14 bases. This CDR3 is 16 amino acids long. The CDR3 sequence: CASSLESSRGSYEQYF. In DNA form, the CDR3 reads TGCGCCAGCAGCTTGGAATCGTCCAGGGGTTCCTACGAGCAGTACTTC.

This clone was observed once. V usage is TRBV5-4 and J usage is TRBJ1-1, with D maybe TRBD1 (6 bases). The CDR3 runs to 15 residues. Trimming took off 3 bases at V and 1 base at J, with 13 bases between the two ends. The germline gives CDR1 SGHNT, CDR2 YYREEE (reference sequence). For the CDR3, the DNA is TGTGCCAGCAGCTGGGGGCCGACAGGGAACACTGAAGCTTTCTTT. Protein: CASSWGPTGNTEAFF.

V usage is TRBV4-1 and J usage is TRBJ2-6; the D gene is possibly TRBD2 (6 bases). The CDR3 totals 16 residues. The germline CDR1 and CDR2 sequences are MGHRA and YSYEKL. V was cut by 4 bases and J by 2 bases, with 12 bases left in between. The CDR3 DNA is TGCGCCAGCAGCCGCGACGGGGGAACTGGGGCCAACGTCCTGACTTTC. As protein: CASSRDGGTGANVLTF.

This rearrangement joins TRBV15 to TRBJ2-5, with 7 bases fitting TRBD1. This CDR3 has 15 amino acids. Germline V gives CDR1 LNHNV, CDR2 YYDKDF (reference sequence). J was trimmed by 1 base and V by 4 bases; bases with no gene match: 6. CDR3 nucleotides: TGTGCCACCAGCACCGGGACAGAGCGCCAAGAGACCCAGTACTTC. Protein: CATSTGTERQETQYF.

The chain employs TRBV10-2 and TRBJ2-7; D is uncertain. V dropped 2 bases and J dropped 4 bases, with 9 bases sitting between them. Germline-derived CDR1 and CDR2 are WSHSY and SAAADI. This CDR3 region has 13 residues. The CDR3 DNA reads as TGCGCCAGCAGTGAGGCCAGCAGGTACGAGCAGTACTTC. As protein: CASSEASRYEQYF.

Ten or more counts support this clone. The genes are TRBV7-2 and TRBJ1-1; D is unclear. The CDR3 has 12 residues. Germline V gene lookup returns CDR1 SGHTA and CDR2 FQGNSA. V was cut by 5 bases and J by 4 bases, with 8 bases left in between. The CDR3 sequence is CASSPRSTEAFF. CDR3 bases: TGTGCCAGCAGCCCGAGAAGCACTGAAGCTTTCTTT.

The chain recombines TRBV10-2 with TRBJ1-1; 8 positions match TRBD1. The V and J ends lost 2 bases and 7 bases, in that order; junction bases with no gene match: 6. The CDR3 extends over 14 amino acids. Germline V gene sequence: CDR1 WSHSY, CDR2 SAAADI. The CDR3 sequence is CASSETGGRGEAFF. The CDR3 nucleotides read TGCGCCAGCAGTGAGACAGGGGGGCGGGGTGAAGCTTTCTTT.

This clone appeared a few times. The chain recombines TRBV6-4 with TRBJ2-1; 13 nucleotides align to TRBD2. This CDR3 spans 14 amino acids. Unmatched junction bases numbered 1, after V lost 6 bases and J lost 5 bases. Germline assignment: CDR1 MRHNA and CDR2 SNTAGT. CDR3 nucleotide sequence: TGTGCCAGCAGACTAGCGGGAGGGAACAATGAGCAGTTCTTC. As protein: CASRLAGGNNEQFF.

The V call is TRBV7-9, the J call TRBJ2-1; tentatively, D is TRBD1 (6 bases). V was trimmed by 2 bases and J by 4 bases, leaving 12 bases between them. Germline V gives CDR1 SEHNR, CDR2 FQNEAQ (reference sequence). The CDR3 totals 15 residues. The CDR3 nucleotides read TGTGCCAGCAGCTTAAGTGTAGGACAGTACAATGAGCAGTTCTTC. Amino acid sequence: CASSLSVGQYNEQFF.

The rearrangement links TRBV7-9 to TRBJ2-5; D is uncertain. Trimming cost V 3 bases and J 5 bases, with 7 bases left between them. CDR3 length equals 12 residues. CDR1 is SEHNR, CDR2 FQNEAQ, per germline (reference sequence). The CDR3 is CASSLYMETQYF. DNA for the CDR3: TGTGCCAGCAGCTTGTATATGGAGACCCAGTACTTC.

The chain couples TRBV18 to TRBJ1-4; no firm D call. The CDR3 loop spans 14 amino acids. Germline-derived CDR1 and CDR2 are KGHSH and LQKENI. Trimming removed 3 bases at V and 3 bases at J, with 8 bases between. Here the CDR3 reads CASSPGESNEKLFF. The CDR3, as DNA: TGTGCCAGCTCACCGGGAGAGTCTAATGAAAAACTGTTTTTT.

The V call is TRBV5-1, the J call TRBJ2-5, with 8 positions matching TRBD2. There are 14 residues in the CDR3. J was trimmed by 7 bases and V by 4 bases; bases with no gene match: 9. Germline V gene sequence: CDR1 SGHRS, CDR2 YFSETQ. This CDR3 reads CASSEGTRVGTQYF. The DNA of the CDR3 is TGCGCCAGCAGCGAGGGGACTAGGGTGGGGACCCAGTACTTC.

This clone was seen a single time. This chain connects TRBV30 to TRBJ2-1; 7 bases are a match to TRBD1. The junction had 11 bases not matched to a gene; V was cut back by 2 bases and J by 7 bases. Looked up from germline, CDR1 is GTSNPN and CDR2 is SVGIG (reference sequence). The CDR3 has 15 residues. CDR3 DNA: TGTGCCTGGAGTCAGGGGGAGAGGCTTTGGAATGAGCAGTTCTTC. Its protein product is CAWSQGERLWNEQFF. Using reference TRBV30 and TRBJ2-1 for the parts outside the CDR3, the full variable domain is SQTIHQWPATLVQPVGSPLSLECTVEGTSNPNLYWYRQAAGRGLQLLFYSVGIGQISSEVPQNLSASRPQDRQFILSSKKLLLSDSGFYLCAWSQGERLWNEQFFGPGTRLTVL.

In this sample, this clone turned up a few times. The V gene is TRBV2, the J gene TRBJ1-2; 11 bases are a match to TRBD1. The CDR3 sequence is 15 residues long. V shed 6 bases and J 8 bases; nucleotides not matched to a gene: 11. Germline V gene lookup returns CDR1 SNHLY and CDR2 FYNNEI. In DNA form, the CDR3 reads TGTGCCAGCAGCCCCATGGACAGGGGGCGAGGCGGCTACACCTTC. This codes for CASSPMDRGRGGYTF.

The rearrangement links TRBV28 to TRBJ1-2; 7 nucleotides align to TRBD1. Trimming took 6 bases from V and 2 from J; bases not matched to a gene: 3. The CDR3 sequence is 13 residues long. The V gene's germline CDR1 is MDHEN and CDR2 SYDVKM. The CDR3 nucleotides are TGTGCCAGCAGGATACAGGGGAACTATGGCTACACCTTC. Residues: CASRIQGNYGYTF.

This chain uses TRBV15 with TRBJ2-3, with 12 bases matching TRBD2. The V and J ends lost 0 bases and 9 bases, in that order; junction bases with no gene match: 4. Germline assignment: CDR1 LNHNV and CDR2 YYDKDF (reference sequence). The CDR3 has 15 amino acids. CDR3 sequence (DNA): TGTGCCACCAGCAGAGACCCGACTAGCGGGGGCACGCAGTATTTT. The encoded protein is CATSRDPTSGGTQYF.

This rearrangement joins TRBV27 to TRBJ1-5, with D possibly TRBD1 on 6 matching bases. In germline, CDR1 is MNHEY, CDR2 SMNVEV (reference sequence). V lost 6 bases and J 8 bases, leaving 14 bases between the germline ends. CDR3 length: 13 residues. This CDR3 is CASSNRVREPQHF. CDR3 DNA: TGTGCCAGCAGCAACAGGGTCAGGGAGCCCCAGCATTTT.

CDR3 sequence: CASSIGGGRVGNIQYF. The CDR3 DNA is TGTGCCAGTAGTATAGGGGGCGGGAGGGTCGGAAACATTCAGTACTTC. The chain couples TRBV19 to TRBJ2-4; 9 bases match TRBD2. This CDR3 has 16 amino acids. The germline gives CDR1 LNHDA, CDR2 SQIVND (reference sequence). J gave up 6 bases and V 1 base, and 7 bases lay outside the gene matches. The full variable domain, in which reference TRBV19 and TRBJ2-4 provide the parts outside the CDR3, is DGGITQSPKYLFRKEGQNVTLSCEQNLNHDAMYWYRQDPGQGLRLIYYSQIVNDFQKGDIAEGYSVSREKKESFPLTVTSAQKNPTAFYLCASSIGGGRVGNIQYFGAGTRLSVL.